The 24 T cell receptor beta chains given below trace back to one sample, sequenced in a study of glioma-infiltrating T cells after dendritic cell vaccination. Repertoires were generated with immunoSEQ multiplex PCR, while TCRdb's copy carries only in-frame clones and drops some. The repertoire holds around 3,100 clones, with approximately 79% as singletons. The specimen was tumor tissue, collected before dendritic cell vaccination. These receptors originate from a human donor with glioblastoma.

This clone was detected once. At one end, the junction sequence differs from germline, possibly due to a read error. Other DNA sequences in the sample encode the same CDR3. J is TRBJ1-6 and V is TRBV7-8; unclear D gene. In germline, CDR1 is SGHVS, CDR2 FQNEAQ. This CDR3 is built from 15 residues. The CDR3 loop reads CASTFESSYNSPLHF. The CDR3 nucleotides are TGTGCCAGCACATTTGAGAGCTCCTATAATTCCCCCCTCCACTTT.

The rearrangement joins TRBV7-9 to TRBJ2-5; 10 bases are a match to TRBD2. After removal of 6 bases from V and 1 base from J, the junction contained 2 bases not matched to a gene. The CDR3 is 14 amino acids. The V gene's germline CDR1 is SEHNR and CDR2 FQNEAQ (reference sequence). The CDR3 here is CASSLAGVQETQYF. The CDR3 DNA reads TGTGCCAGCAGTCTAGCGGGGGTCCAAGAGACCCAGTACTTC.

This clone was detected only once. The chain links TRBV7-6 to TRBJ1-4; 7 bases line up with TRBD1. With 5 bases clipped from V and 2 bases from J, the junction kept 2 bases outside the gene matches. CDR1 is SGHVS and CDR2 is FNYEAQ in the germline V gene. CDR3 size: 14 residues. This CDR3 is CASSRQGTNEKLFF. Here the CDR3 DNA reads TGTGCCAGCAGCCGACAGGGTACTAATGAAAAACTGTTTTTT. The full variable domain, rest sourced from reference TRBV7-6 and TRBJ1-4, is GAGVSQSPRYKVTKRGQDVALRCDPISGHVSLYWYRQALGQGPEFLTYFNYEAQQDKSGLPNDRFSAERPEGSISTLTIQRTEQRDSAMYRCASSRQGTNEKLFFGSGTQLSVL.

The genes are TRBV30 and TRBJ2-5; TRBD2 agrees at 9 bases. V shed 4 bases and J 5 bases; nucleotides not matched to a gene: 11. The CDR3 is 15 residues long. Per the germline V gene, CDR1 is GTSNPN and CDR2 is SVGIG (reference sequence). CDR3 sequence: CAWNSGGGVAETQYF. CDR3 bases: TGTGCCTGGAATTCGGGCGGGGGGGTTGCGGAGACCCAGTACTTC.

V is TRBV19 and J is TRBJ1-2; D unresolved. The V gene lost 3 bases and the J gene lost 10 bases, with 15 bases spanning the gap. Germline V gene lookup returns CDR1 LNHDA and CDR2 SQIVND (reference sequence). This CDR3 is 13 amino acids long. This chain's CDR3 is CASSMDGLLPYTF. The CDR3 DNA is TGTGCCAGTAGTATGGATGGGCTCCTTCCCTACACCTTC.

CDR3 sequence: CASSVTSGGFMSSYNEQFF. DNA for the CDR3: TGTGCCAGTAGTGTGACTAGCGGGGGGTTTATGAGCTCCTACAATGAGCAGTTCTTC. This chain links TRBV19 with TRBJ2-1; 13 bases fit TRBD2. The CDR3 is 19 residues long. Germline V gives CDR1 LNHDA, CDR2 SQIVND (reference sequence). The V gene end was trimmed by 5 bases and the J gene end by 0 bases; junction bases not matched to a gene: 10.

The J gene is TRBJ2-5, the V gene TRBV7-8; 8 bases agree with TRBD1. Germline CDR1 reads SGHVS; CDR2 reads FQNEAQ. The length of the CDR3 is 15 residues. Trimming cost V 5 bases and J 2 bases; bases outside gene matches: 7. CDR3 DNA: TGTGCCAGCAGCGTCAGACAGGGGAGGCAAGAGACCCAGTACTTC. As protein: CASSVRQGRQETQYF. The full variable domain, rest sourced from reference TRBV7-8 and TRBJ2-5, is GAGVSQSPRYKVAKRGQDVALRCDPISGHVSLFWYQQALGQGPEFLTYFQNEAQLDKSGLPSDRFFAERPEGSVSTLKIQRTQQEDSAVYLCASSVRQGRQETQYFGPGTRLLVL.

The chain combines TRBV28 with TRBJ1-4; D not certain. Germline V gene data show CDR1 as MDHEN and CDR2 as SYDVKM. The CDR3 spans 15 residues. V shed 6 bases and J shed 3 bases, with 14 bases lying between them. This CDR3 is CASSFPTGANEKLFF. The CDR3 DNA follows: TGTGCCAGCAGCTTCCCAACTGGTGCTAATGAAAAACTGTTTTTT. The full variable domain, its missing parts supplied by reference TRBV28 and TRBJ1-4, is DVKVTQSSRYLVKRTGEKVFLECVQDMDHENMFWYRQDPGLGLRLIYFSYDVKMKEKGDIPEGYSVSREKKERFSLILESASTNQTSMYLCASSFPTGANEKLFFGSGTQLSVL.

The chain combines TRBV6-6 with TRBJ2-7, with 11 nucleotides matching TRBD2. The CDR3 contains 15 residues. The J segment lost 0 bases and the V segment lost 5 bases, leaving 3 bases of the junction unmatched. Germline V gene data show CDR1 as MNHNY and CDR2 as SVGAGI (reference sequence). The CDR3 sequence is CASSTTSGASYEQYF. DNA of the CDR3: TGTGCCAGCAGTACGACTAGCGGGGCCTCCTACGAGCAGTACTTC.

The chain uses TRBV5-4 and TRBJ1-1; TRBD1 is a possible D gene (6 bases). In germline, CDR1 is SGHNT, CDR2 YYREEE (reference sequence). V lost 7 bases and J lost 2, with 12 bases in between. This CDR3 spans 13 amino acids. CDR3 coding DNA: TGTGCCAGCGCTGACAGGATTAACACTGAAGCTTTCTTT. It yields the protein CASADRINTEAFF.

The chain recombines TRBV6-7 with TRBJ2-2; 7 positions agree with TRBD1. TRBV6-7 is annotated as an ORF whose role is uncertain. Germline trimming cut 7 bases from V and 0 bases from J; bases unmatched to any gene: 5. The CDR3 covers 15 residues. The chain's CDR3 is CASNGTDANTGELFF. The CDR3 nucleotides read TGTGCCAGCAATGGGACAGACGCGAACACCGGGGAGCTGTTTTTT.

This chain uses TRBV7-3 with TRBJ1-1; 7 nucleotides agree with TRBD1. Germline V gives CDR1 SGHTA, CDR2 FQGTGA. The trim removed 5 bases at V and 1 base at J, leaving 1 base unmatched. The CDR3 has 13 residues. DNA for the CDR3: TGTGCCAGCAGCCCAGGGGGGAACACTGAAGCTTTCTTT. Residues: CASSPGGNTEAFF.

The V call is TRBV7-2, the J call TRBJ1-1; tentative D call: TRBD1 (5 bases). The CDR3 consists of 14 residues. The germline V gene has CDR1 SGHTA and CDR2 FQGNSA. V lost 2 bases and J lost 4, with 11 bases in between. This CDR3 is CASSLSGGGTEAFF. The CDR3 DNA is TGTGCCAGCAGCTTATCCGGGGGTGGCACTGAAGCTTTCTTT.

This clone showed up just a few times. The chain couples TRBV7-8 to TRBJ2-2; D may be TRBD1 (5 bases). This CDR3 is 14 amino acids long. Trimming left V 0 bases short and J 4 bases short, with 6 bases between. Per the germline V gene, CDR1 is SGHVS and CDR2 is FQNEAQ. This CDR3 is CASSLAGATGELFF. The CDR3 nucleotides are TGTGCCAGCAGCTTAGCTGGGGCCACCGGGGAGCTGTTTTTT.

This clone turned up a few times. The chain is built from TRBV11-3 and TRBJ2-5; 8 bases line up with TRBD2. CDR3 length: 16 amino acids. Germline loops: CDR1 SGHNT, CDR2 YENEEA. The J segment lost 2 bases and the V segment lost 6 bases, leaving 11 bases of the junction unmatched. In DNA form, the CDR3 reads TGTGCCAGCAGTCCCCGGCTAGCGGGCGCTCAAGAGACCCAGTACTTC. As protein: CASSPRLAGAQETQYF.

The rearrangement joins TRBV4-2 to TRBJ2-7, with D possibly TRBD1 on 5 matching bases. Between the trimmed V and J ends, which lost 0 bases and 6 bases, there was a span of 15 bases. This CDR3 has 15 amino acids. Germline lookup yields CDR1 LGHNA and CDR2 YNFKEQ. CDR3 coding DNA: TGTGCCAGCAGCCAAGATGCCAGGGCGACGGGCGAGCAGTACTTC. Translated: CASSQDARATGEQYF.

This clone was counted only a few times. The J gene is TRBJ2-3, the V gene TRBV4-2, with 7 bases that match TRBD2. Looked up from germline, CDR1 is LGHNA and CDR2 is YNFKEQ. The CDR3 has 15 amino acids. V dropped 1 base and J dropped 3; count of bases not matched to a gene: 4. CDR3 sequence: CASSQATSETDTQYF. Written as DNA, the CDR3 is TGTGCCAGCAGCCAAGCAACTAGCGAGACAGATACGCAGTATTTT.

In this sample, this clone turned up a few times. The genes are TRBV6-5 and TRBJ2-2; D is possibly TRBD2 (6 bases). CDR1 MNHEY and CDR2 SVGAGI come from the germline V gene. V lost 6 bases and J lost 1, with 12 bases in between. This CDR3 has 15 residues. The CDR3 DNA reads TGTGCCAGCAGCCCATCCGGGGGGAACACCGGGGAGCTGTTTTTT. Its protein product is CASSPSGGNTGELFF.

The chain carries TRBV4-1 and TRBJ2-1; weak D call: TRBD1 (6 bases). The V gene lost 3 bases and the J gene lost 3 bases, with 15 bases spanning the gap. Germline CDR1 is MGHRA and CDR2 is YSYEKL. The CDR3 has 16 residues. The CDR3 reads CASSQLSATGYNEQFF. As DNA, the CDR3 is TGCGCCAGCAGCCAGCTCTCGGCGACAGGCTACAATGAGCAGTTCTTC.

This clone came up a few times. The chain is built from TRBV4-3 and TRBJ2-2, with TRBD2 as a possible D gene (6 bases). The germline V and J ends were trimmed by 1 base and 4 bases, with 13 bases remaining between them. The CDR3 runs 16 residues. The V gene's germline CDR1 is LGHNA and CDR2 YSLEER. Here the CDR3 DNA reads TGCGCCAGCAGCCAAGTGGCGGGGCGCGGCACCGGGGAGCTGTTTTTT. This codes for CASSQVAGRGTGELFF.

Remarks on this clone: This sample also contains other DNA sequences that code for the same CDR3. V is TRBV4-2 and J is TRBJ2-1; 15 bases are shared with TRBD2. This CDR3 contains 17 residues. Germline V gene lookup returns CDR1 LGHNA and CDR2 YNFKEQ. The trim removed 4 bases at V and 6 bases at J, leaving 7 bases unmatched. CDR3 in DNA: TGTGCCAGCAGCCTTGGACTAGCGGGGGGGGCCCTCAATGAGCAGTTCTTC. It yields the protein CASSLGLAGGALNEQFF.

The chain joins TRBV28 to TRBJ1-5, with D perhaps TRBD1 (5 bases). V shed 3 bases and J shed 8 bases, with 14 bases lying between them. Germline V gene sequence: CDR1 MDHEN, CDR2 SYDVKM. This CDR3 spans 14 amino acids. The CDR3 DNA follows: TGTGCCAGCAGTTTTTACAGGTTCGCGGAGCCCCAGCATTTT. Residues: CASSFYRFAEPQHF.

CDR3 nucleotides: TGCGCCAGCAGCTTGAGCAGCGGGGGCCCTCAAGAGACCCAGTACTTC. It encodes CASSLSSGGPQETQYF. The rearrangement joins TRBV5-1 to TRBJ2-5; the match to TRBD2 covers 8 bases. This CDR3 has 16 amino acids. Germline V gives CDR1 SGHRS, CDR2 YFSETQ. Unmatched junction bases numbered 7, after V lost 1 base and J lost 2 bases. Full variable domain (rest looked up from reference TRBV5-1 and TRBJ2-5): KAGVTQTPRYLIKTRGQQVTLSCSPISGHRSVSWYQQTPGQGLQFLFEYFSETQRNKGNFPGRFSGRQFSNSRSEMNVSTLELGDSALYLCASSLSSGGPQETQYFGPGTRLLVL.

This clone was seen once. The rearrangement links TRBV27 to TRBJ1-3; D unclear. V was pared by 3 bases and J by 1 base, with 7 bases between. CDR3 length equals 14 residues. Germline CDR1 and CDR2: MNHEY and SMNVEV (reference sequence). CDR3 protein: CASSFRSSGNTIYF. As DNA, the CDR3 is TGTGCCAGCAGTTTCCGGAGTTCTGGAAACACCATATATTTT.